The clone carrying this T cell receptor (beta chain) was recorded only once. Its antigen is undetermined. Regarding time point: sample taken at primary tumor resection. Germline CDR1 and CDR2: PRHDT and FYEKMQ (reference sequence). The CDR3 loop spans 15 amino acids. Unmatched junction bases numbered 9, after V lost 3 bases and J lost 6 bases. MiXCR, run by TCRdb on the 5' RACE reads, gives a single entry per CDR3 protein. The table includes 20,000 to 30,000 distinct CDR3 sequences, 8.8% detected once. The data belong to a study of spatial heterogeneity in lung cancer. Study-level points and caveats: The number of expanded tumor alpha and beta chains correlated with mutation number.

This rearrangement joins TRBV13 to TRBJ2-7; 9 nucleotides line up with TRBD2. This sequence originates from a male donor with early-stage non-small cell lung cancer. The sample consisted of lung tumor tissue, taken at surgery. The CDR3 coding sequence is TGTGCCAGCAGCTTGCGCTGGGGACTAGCCTCCGAGCAGTACTTC. Amino acid sequence: CASSLRWGLASEQYF.